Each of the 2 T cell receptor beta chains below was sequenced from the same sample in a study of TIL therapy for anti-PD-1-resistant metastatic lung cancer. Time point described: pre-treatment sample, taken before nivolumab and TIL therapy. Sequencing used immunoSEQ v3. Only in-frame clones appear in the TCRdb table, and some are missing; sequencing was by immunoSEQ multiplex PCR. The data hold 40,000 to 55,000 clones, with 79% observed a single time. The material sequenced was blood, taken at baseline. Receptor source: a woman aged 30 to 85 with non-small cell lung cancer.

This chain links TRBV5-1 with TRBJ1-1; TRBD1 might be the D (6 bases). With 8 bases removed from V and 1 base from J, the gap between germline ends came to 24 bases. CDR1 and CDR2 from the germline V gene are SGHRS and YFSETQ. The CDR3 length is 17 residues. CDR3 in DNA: TGCGCCAGTCGAGCAGGGGTTTCGGGACGTGAGAACACTGAAGCTTTCTTT. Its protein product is CASRAGVSGRENTEAFF.

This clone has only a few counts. CDR3 amino acids: CASSQDRVRDYGYTF. CDR3 bases: TGTGCCAGCAGCCAAGATCGAGTCAGGGACTATGGCTACACCTTC. The rearrangement uses TRBV4-2 and TRBJ1-2; TRBD1 is a possible D gene (5 bases). Germline assignment: CDR1 LGHNA and CDR2 YNFKEQ. The V end lost 0 bases, the J end lost 3 bases, and 11 bases lay between the germline ends. This CDR3 is 15 amino acids long.